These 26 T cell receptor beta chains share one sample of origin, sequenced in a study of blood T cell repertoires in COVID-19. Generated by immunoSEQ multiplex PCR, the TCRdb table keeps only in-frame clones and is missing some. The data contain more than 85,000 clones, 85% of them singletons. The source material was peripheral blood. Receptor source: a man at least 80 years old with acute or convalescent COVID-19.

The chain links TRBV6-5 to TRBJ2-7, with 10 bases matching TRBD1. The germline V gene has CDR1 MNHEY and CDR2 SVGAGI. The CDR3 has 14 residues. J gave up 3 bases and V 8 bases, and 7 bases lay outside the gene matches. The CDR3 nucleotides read TGTGCCAGCTTCCGGACAGGGGGAAGCTACGAGCAGTACTTC. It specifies CASFRTGGSYEQYF.

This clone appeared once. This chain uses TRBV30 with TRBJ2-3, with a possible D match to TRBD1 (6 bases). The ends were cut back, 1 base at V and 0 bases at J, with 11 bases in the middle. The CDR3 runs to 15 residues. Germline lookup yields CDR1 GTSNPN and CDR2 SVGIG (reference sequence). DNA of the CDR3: TGTGCCTGGAGTGGGGGGCGGCTTAGCACAGATACGCAGTATTTT. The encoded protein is CAWSGGRLSTDTQYF.

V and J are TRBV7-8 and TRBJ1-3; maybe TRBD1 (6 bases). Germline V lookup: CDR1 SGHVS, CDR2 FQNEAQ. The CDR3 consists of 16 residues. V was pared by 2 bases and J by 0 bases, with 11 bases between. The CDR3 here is CASSLMTGRSGNTIYF. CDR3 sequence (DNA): TGTGCCAGCAGCTTAATGACAGGTCGCTCTGGAAACACCATATATTTT.

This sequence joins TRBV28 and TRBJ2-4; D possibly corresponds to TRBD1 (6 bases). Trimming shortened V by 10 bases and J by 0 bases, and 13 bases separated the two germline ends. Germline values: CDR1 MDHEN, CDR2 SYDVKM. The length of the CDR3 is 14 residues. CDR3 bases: TGTGCCATCAGGGCAGGGGTAGCCAAAAACATTCAGTACTTC. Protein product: CAIRAGVAKNIQYF.

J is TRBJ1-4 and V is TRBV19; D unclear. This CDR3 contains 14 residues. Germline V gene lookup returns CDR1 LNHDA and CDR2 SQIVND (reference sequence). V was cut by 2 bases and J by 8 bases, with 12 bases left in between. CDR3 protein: CASSIIWTDEKLFF. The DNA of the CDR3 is TGTGCCAGTAGTATAATTTGGACTGACGAAAAACTGTTTTTT.

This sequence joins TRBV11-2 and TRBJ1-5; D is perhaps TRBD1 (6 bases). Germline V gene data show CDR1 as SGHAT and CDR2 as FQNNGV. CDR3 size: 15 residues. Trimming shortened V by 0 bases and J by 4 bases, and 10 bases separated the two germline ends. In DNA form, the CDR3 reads TGTGCCAGCAGCTTAGAACAGGGCCCGAATCAGCCCCAGCATTTT. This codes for CASSLEQGPNQPQHF.

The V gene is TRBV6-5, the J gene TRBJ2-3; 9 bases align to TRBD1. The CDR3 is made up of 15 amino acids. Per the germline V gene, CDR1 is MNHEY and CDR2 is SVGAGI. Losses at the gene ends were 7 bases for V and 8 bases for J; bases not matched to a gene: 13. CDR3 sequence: CASNPTGGSYGTQYF. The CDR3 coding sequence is TGTGCCAGCAACCCGACAGGGGGTAGTTATGGTACGCAGTATTTT.

CDR3 DNA: TGTGCCAGCAGCCCAGGACTAGCGGCAGGGCCCAACTACGAGCAGTACTTC. This codes for CASSPGLAAGPNYEQYF. The chain joins TRBV5-4 to TRBJ2-7; 10 nucleotides align to TRBD2. The CDR3 extends over 17 amino acids. The germline gives CDR1 SGHNT, CDR2 YYREEE (reference sequence). Trimming took 4 bases from V and 3 from J; bases not matched to a gene: 13.

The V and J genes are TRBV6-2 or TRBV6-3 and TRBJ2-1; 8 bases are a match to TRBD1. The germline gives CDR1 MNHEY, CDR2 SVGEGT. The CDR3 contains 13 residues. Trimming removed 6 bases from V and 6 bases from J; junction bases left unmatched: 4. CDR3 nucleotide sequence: TGTGCCAGCAGCCGCGGGACAGGCAATGAGCAGTTCTTC. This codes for CASSRGTGNEQFF.

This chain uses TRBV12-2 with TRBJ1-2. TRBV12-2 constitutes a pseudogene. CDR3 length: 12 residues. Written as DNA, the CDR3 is TGTGCACCGGGGTTTGGTATCAATGGCTACACCTTC. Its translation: CAPGFGINGYTF.

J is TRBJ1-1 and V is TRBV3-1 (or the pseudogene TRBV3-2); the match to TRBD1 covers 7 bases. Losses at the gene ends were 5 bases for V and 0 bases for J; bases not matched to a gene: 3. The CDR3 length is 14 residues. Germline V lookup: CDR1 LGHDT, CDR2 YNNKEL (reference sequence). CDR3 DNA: TGTGCCAGCAGCATTGGACAGGTGAACACTGAAGCTTTCTTT. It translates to CASSIGQVNTEAFF.

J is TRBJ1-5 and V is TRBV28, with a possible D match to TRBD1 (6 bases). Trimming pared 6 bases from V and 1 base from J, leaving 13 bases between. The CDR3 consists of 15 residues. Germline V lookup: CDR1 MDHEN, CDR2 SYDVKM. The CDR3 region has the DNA TGTGCCAGCAGAATGGGGGGGACAAGCAATCAGCCCCAGCATTTT. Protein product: CASRMGGTSNQPQHF.

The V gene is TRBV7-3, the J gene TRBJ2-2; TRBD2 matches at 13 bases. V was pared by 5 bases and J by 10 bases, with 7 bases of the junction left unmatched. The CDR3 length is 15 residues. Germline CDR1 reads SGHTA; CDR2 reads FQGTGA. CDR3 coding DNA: TGTGCCAGCAGCCAGGGACTAGCGGGATTATCGGAGCTGTTTTTT. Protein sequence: CASSQGLAGLSELFF. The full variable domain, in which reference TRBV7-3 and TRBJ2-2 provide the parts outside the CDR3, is GAGVSQTPSNKVTEKGKYVELRCDPISGHTALYWYRQSLGQGPEFLIYFQGTGAADDSGLPNDRFFAVRPEGSVSTLKIQRTERGDSAVYLCASSQGLAGLSELFFGEGSRLTVL.

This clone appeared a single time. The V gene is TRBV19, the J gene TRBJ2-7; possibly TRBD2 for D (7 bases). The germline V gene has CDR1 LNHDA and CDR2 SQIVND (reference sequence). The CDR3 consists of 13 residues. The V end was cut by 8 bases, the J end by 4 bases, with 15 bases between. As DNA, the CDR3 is TGTGCCAGTGGCCCCGGGGGGCAATACGAGCAGTACTTC. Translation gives CASGPGGQYEQYF.

In DNA form, the CDR3 reads TGCGCCAGCAGCCCTCGGGCCGGGGGGCCCTACGAGCAGTACTTC. This gives the protein CASSPRAGGPYEQYF. The chain joins TRBV5-1 to TRBJ2-7; D perhaps matches TRBD2 (7 bases). Germline assignment: CDR1 SGHRS and CDR2 YFSETQ. This CDR3 region has 15 residues. V was shortened by 4 bases and J by 2 bases, with 16 bases between the two germline ends. Filled out from reference TRBV5-1 and TRBJ2-7, the complete variable domain reads KAGVTQTPRYLIKTRGQQVTLSCSPISGHRSVSWYQQTPGQGLQFLFEYFSETQRNKGNFPGRFSGRQFSNSRSEMNVSTLELGDSALYLCASSPRAGGPYEQYFGPGTRLTVT.

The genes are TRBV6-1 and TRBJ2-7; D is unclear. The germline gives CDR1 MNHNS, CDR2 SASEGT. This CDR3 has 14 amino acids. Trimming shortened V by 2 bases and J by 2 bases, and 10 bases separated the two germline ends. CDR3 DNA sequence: TGTGCCAGCAGTGAACCGCACAGAACCTACGAGCAGTACTTC. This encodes CASSEPHRTYEQYF.

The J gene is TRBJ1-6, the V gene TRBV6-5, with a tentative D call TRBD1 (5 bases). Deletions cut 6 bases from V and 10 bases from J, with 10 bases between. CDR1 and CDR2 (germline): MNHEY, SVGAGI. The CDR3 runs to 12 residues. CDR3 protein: CASRQVDSPLHF. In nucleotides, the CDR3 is TGTGCCAGCAGACAGGTGGACTCACCCCTCCACTTT.

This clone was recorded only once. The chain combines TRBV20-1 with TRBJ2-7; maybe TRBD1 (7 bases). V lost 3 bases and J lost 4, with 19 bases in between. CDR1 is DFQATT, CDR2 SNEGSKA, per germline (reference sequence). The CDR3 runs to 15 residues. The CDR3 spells CSASPPDRDLYEQYF. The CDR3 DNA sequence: TGCAGTGCTAGTCCCCCCGACAGGGACTTATACGAGCAGTACTTC.

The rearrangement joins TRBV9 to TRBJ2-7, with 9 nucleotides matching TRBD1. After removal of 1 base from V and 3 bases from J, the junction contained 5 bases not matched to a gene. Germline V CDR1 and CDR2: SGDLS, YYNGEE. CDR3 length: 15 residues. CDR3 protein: CASSVTGQGLYEQYF. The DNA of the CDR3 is TGTGCCAGCAGCGTAACGGGACAGGGCCTCTACGAGCAGTACTTC.

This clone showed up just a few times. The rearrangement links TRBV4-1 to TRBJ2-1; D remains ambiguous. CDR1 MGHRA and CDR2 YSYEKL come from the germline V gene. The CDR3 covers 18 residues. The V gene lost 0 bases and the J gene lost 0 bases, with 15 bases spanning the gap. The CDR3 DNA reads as TGCGCCAGCAGCCAAGAAGAGCCCCGCGGAGTCTCCTACAATGAGCAGTTCTTC. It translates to CASSQEEPRGVSYNEQFF.

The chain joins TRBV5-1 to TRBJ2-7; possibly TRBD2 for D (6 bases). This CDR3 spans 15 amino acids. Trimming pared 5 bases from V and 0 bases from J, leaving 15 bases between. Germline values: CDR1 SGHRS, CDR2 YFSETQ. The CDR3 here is CASRLGRESSYEQYF. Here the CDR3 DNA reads TGCGCCAGCAGGCTGGGACGGGAGAGCTCCTACGAGCAGTACTTC.

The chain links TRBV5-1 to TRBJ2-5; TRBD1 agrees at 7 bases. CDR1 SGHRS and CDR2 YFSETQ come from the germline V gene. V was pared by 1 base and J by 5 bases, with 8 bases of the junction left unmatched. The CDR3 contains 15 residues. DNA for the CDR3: TGCGCCAGCAGCTTGCCTAGGACAGGTGGGGAGACCCAGTACTTC. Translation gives CASSLPRTGGETQYF.

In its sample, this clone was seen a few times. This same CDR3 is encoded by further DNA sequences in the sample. CDR3: CASSPDTSNTGELFF. The CDR3, as DNA: TGCGCCAGCAGCCCCGACACGTCGAACACCGGGGAGCTGTTTTTT. The chain links TRBV5-1 to TRBJ2-2; no reliable D call. From germline, CDR1 is SGHRS and CDR2 YFSETQ. CDR3 length equals 15 residues. Trimming stripped 4 bases from V and 0 bases from J, with 10 bases between.

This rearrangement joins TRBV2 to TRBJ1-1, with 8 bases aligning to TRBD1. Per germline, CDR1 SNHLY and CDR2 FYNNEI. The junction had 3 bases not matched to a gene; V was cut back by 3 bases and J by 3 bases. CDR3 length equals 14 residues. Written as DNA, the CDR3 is TGTGCCAGCAGTGATGGGACAGGCTACACTGAAGCTTTCTTT. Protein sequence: CASSDGTGYTEAFF.

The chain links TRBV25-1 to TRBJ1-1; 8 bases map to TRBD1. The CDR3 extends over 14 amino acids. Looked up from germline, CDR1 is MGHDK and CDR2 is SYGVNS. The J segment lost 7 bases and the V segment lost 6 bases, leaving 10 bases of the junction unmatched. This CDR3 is CASRSDRALNEAFF. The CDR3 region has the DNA TGTGCCAGCAGGTCGGACAGGGCGTTGAATGAAGCTTTCTTT.

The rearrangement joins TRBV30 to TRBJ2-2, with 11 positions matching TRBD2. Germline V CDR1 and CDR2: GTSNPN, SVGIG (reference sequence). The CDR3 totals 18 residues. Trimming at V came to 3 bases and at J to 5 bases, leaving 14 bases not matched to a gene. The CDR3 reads CAWSRSVSGRVETGELFF. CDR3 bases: TGTGCCTGGAGCCGAAGCGTTAGCGGGAGGGTCGAAACCGGGGAGCTGTTTTTT.